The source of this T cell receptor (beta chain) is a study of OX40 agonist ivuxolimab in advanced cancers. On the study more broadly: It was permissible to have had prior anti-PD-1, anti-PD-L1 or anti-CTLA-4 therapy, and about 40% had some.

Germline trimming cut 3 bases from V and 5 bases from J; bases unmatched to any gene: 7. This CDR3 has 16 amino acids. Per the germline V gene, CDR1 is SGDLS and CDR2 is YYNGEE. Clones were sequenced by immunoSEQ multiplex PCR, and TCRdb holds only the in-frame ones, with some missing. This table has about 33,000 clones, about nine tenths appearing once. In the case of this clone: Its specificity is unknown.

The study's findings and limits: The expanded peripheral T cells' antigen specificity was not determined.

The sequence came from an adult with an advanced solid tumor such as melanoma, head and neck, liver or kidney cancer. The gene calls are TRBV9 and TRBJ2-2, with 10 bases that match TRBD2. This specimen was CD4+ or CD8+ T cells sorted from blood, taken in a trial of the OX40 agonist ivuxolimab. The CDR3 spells CASSGSGRPGTGELFF. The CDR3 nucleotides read TGTGCCAGCAGCGGTAGCGGGAGGCCTGGGACCGGGGAGCTGTTTTTT.